This is a list of T cell receptor beta chains from one sample in a study of blood T cell repertoires in COVID-19. Some clones are missing from TCRdb's copy, which holds only in-frame ones; the method was immunoSEQ multiplex PCR. Among approximately 69,000 clones listed, approximately 80% were seen once. The sample taken for sequencing was peripheral blood. Receptor source: a man aged 50-60 years with COVID-19, enrolled during active disease. Both conserved end residues are part of each CDR3. The order of the fields is V gene, J gene, clone size, D gene, CDR3 DNA, CDR3 protein. D genes are given only for firm matches. Clone size is given for some rows only: seen once, a few or many times, or a class if the clone is expanded.

V gene: TRBV7-9
J gene: TRBJ2-7
clone size: .
D gene: TRBD1
CDR3 DNA: TGTGCCAGCAGCCTGGGTCCCAGGGCAGGGGGTTACGAGCAGTACTTC
CDR3 protein: CASSLGPRAGGYEQYF

V gene: TRBV7-2
J gene: TRBJ1-5
clone size: .
D gene: .
CDR3 DNA: TGTGCCAGCAGCTTAGATCAGGGTGGGAATCAGCCCCAGCATTTT
CDR3 protein: CASSLDQGGNQPQHF

V gene: TRBV27
J gene: TRBJ1-2
clone size: .
D gene: .
CDR3 DNA: TGTGCCAGCAGTTTACCCATCGGGACAATCTATGGCTACACCTTC
CDR3 protein: CASSLPIGTIYGYTF

V gene: TRBV10-3
J gene: TRBJ1-6
clone size: once
D gene: TRBD1
CDR3 DNA: TGTGCCATCAGTGAGTCGGACAGGGTTAATTCACCCCTCCACTTT
CDR3 protein: CAISESDRVNSPLHF

V gene: TRBV5-1
J gene: TRBJ1-2
clone size: .
D gene: .
CDR3 DNA: TGCGCCAGCAGCTTGGTGAGCAGGGGTGATGGCTACACCTTC
CDR3 protein: CASSLVSRGDGYTF

V gene: TRBV6-4
J gene: TRBJ1-1
clone size: .
D gene: .
CDR3 DNA: TGTGCCAGCAGCGCAAGGGGGTACGGTGAAGCTTTCTTT
CDR3 protein: CASSARGYGEAFF

V gene: TRBV13
J gene: TRBJ2-5
clone size: .
D gene: TRBD2
CDR3 DNA: TGTGCCAGCAGCTTACAAGCGGGGTACGGGAGTACCCAGTACTTC
CDR3 protein: CASSLQAGYGSTQYF

V gene: TRBV9
J gene: TRBJ1-1
clone size: .
D gene: .
CDR3 DNA: TGTGCCAGCAGCTGGACGGGAGGGAACACTGAAGCTTTCTTT
CDR3 protein: CASSWTGGNTEAFF

V gene: TRBV7-9
J gene: TRBJ1-2
clone size: .
D gene: .
CDR3 DNA: TGTGCCAGCAGCCGACTTATATACACCTTC
CDR3 protein: CASSRLIYTF

V gene: TRBV3-1/TRBV3-2
J gene: TRBJ2-5
clone size: .
D gene: TRBD2
CDR3 DNA: TGTGCCAGCAGCCCTTCTAGCGGGGGGCGAGAGACCCAGTACTTC
CDR3 protein: CASSPSSGGRETQYF

V gene: TRBV12-5
J gene: TRBJ1-1
clone size: .
D gene: .
CDR3 DNA: TGTGCTAGTGGTCAGGGGAGGGACACTGAAGCTTTCTTT
CDR3 protein: CASGQGRDTEAFF

V gene: TRBV6-6
J gene: TRBJ2-3
clone size: .
D gene: TRBD1
CDR3 DNA: TGTGCCAGCAGGTTGGGACAGGGGGTAGATACGCAGTATTTT
CDR3 protein: CASRLGQGVDTQYF

V gene: TRBV9
J gene: TRBJ2-3
clone size: .
D gene: .
CDR3 DNA: TGTGCCAGCAGCAGCCCCGGGACATACACAGATACGCAGTATTTT
CDR3 protein: CASSSPGTYTDTQYF

V gene: TRBV28
J gene: TRBJ2-7
clone size: .
D gene: TRBD1
CDR3 DNA: TGTGCCAGCAGCTTCTCGGGACAGGGGGCCTACGAGCAGTACTTC
CDR3 protein: CASSFSGQGAYEQYF

V gene: TRBV2
J gene: TRBJ1-1
clone size: .
D gene: .
CDR3 DNA: TGTGCCAGCCAGGGTATTTTAGGCGCTGAAGCTTTCTTT
CDR3 protein: CASQGILGAEAFF

V gene: TRBV24-1
J gene: TRBJ2-3
clone size: .
D gene: .
CDR3 DNA: TGTGCCACCAGTGATTTGATGGGAGCCACCCCAGATACGCAGTATTTT
CDR3 protein: CATSDLMGATPDTQYF

V gene: TRBV5-1
J gene: TRBJ1-1
clone size: .
D gene: .
CDR3 DNA: TGCGCCAGCAGCTTTCAGGTGAACACTGAAGCTTTCTTT
CDR3 protein: CASSFQVNTEAFF

V gene: TRBV18
J gene: TRBJ1-2
clone size: .
D gene: .
CDR3 DNA: TGTGCCAGCTCACCTCCGATACAGGGATCTGGCTACACCTTC
CDR3 protein: CASSPPIQGSGYTF

V gene: TRBV18
J gene: TRBJ2-5
clone size: once
D gene: TRBD1
CDR3 DNA: TGTGCCAGCTCACCGAGGACAGGGCAACAAGAGACCCAGTACTTC
CDR3 protein: CASSPRTGQQETQYF

V gene: TRBV27
J gene: TRBJ1-5
clone size: .
D gene: .
CDR3 DNA: TGTGCCAGCAGTTTATTCGGGGGAAGGGATCAGCCCCAGCATTTT
CDR3 protein: CASSLFGGRDQPQHF

V gene: TRBV5-6
J gene: TRBJ1-1
clone size: .
D gene: .
CDR3 DNA: TGTGCCAGCAACAGGGAGAACACTGAAGCTTTCTTT
CDR3 protein: CASNRENTEAFF

V gene: TRBV11-2
J gene: TRBJ2-2
clone size: few
D gene: .
CDR3 DNA: TGTGCCAGCAGCTTAGTACATCAGGGCACCGGGGAGCTGTTTTTT
CDR3 protein: CASSLVHQGTGELFF

V gene: TRBV19
J gene: TRBJ2-7
clone size: .
D gene: TRBD1
CDR3 DNA: TGTGCCAGTAGTATCCAGACAGGGCTCCACGAGCAGTACTTC
CDR3 protein: CASSIQTGLHEQYF

V gene: TRBV9
J gene: TRBJ1-2
clone size: .
D gene: .
CDR3 DNA: TGTGCCAGCAGCGTCGGGGGTGGGTATGGCTACACCTTC
CDR3 protein: CASSVGGGYGYTF

V gene: TRBV5-1
J gene: TRBJ2-5
clone size: once
D gene: TRBD2
CDR3 DNA: TGCGCCAGCAGTCCTCTAGCGGGGGCTCCGGGTGAGGAGACCCAGTACTTC
CDR3 protein: CASSPLAGAPGEETQYF

V gene: TRBV12-3/TRBV12-4
J gene: TRBJ2-7
clone size: once
D gene: .
CDR3 DNA: TGTGCCAGCAGCAAAGTCGGCGAGCAGTACTTC
CDR3 protein: CASSKVGEQYF

V gene: TRBV3-1/TRBV3-2
J gene: TRBJ2-3
clone size: .
D gene: TRBD2
CDR3 DNA: TGTGCCAGCAGCCAAAACGTAGCGGGGGGCCCGGATACGCAGTATTTT
CDR3 protein: CASSQNVAGGPDTQYF

V gene: TRBV5-4
J gene: TRBJ2-1
clone size: .
D gene: TRBD1
CDR3 DNA: TGTGCCGCGTCCGGGACAGGGAGGCACAATGAGCAGTTCTTC
CDR3 protein: CAASGTGRHNEQFF

V gene: TRBV5-1
J gene: TRBJ2-5
clone size: .
D gene: TRBD2
CDR3 DNA: TGCGCCAGCAGAATGGGGACTAACCAAGAGACCCAGTACTTC
CDR3 protein: CASRMGTNQETQYF

V gene: TRBV4-2
J gene: TRBJ2-1
clone size: .
D gene: .
CDR3 DNA: TGTGCCAGCAGCCAAGAGATGGCCAACAATGAGCAGTTCTTC
CDR3 protein: CASSQEMANNEQFF

V gene: TRBV7-2
J gene: TRBJ1-2
clone size: .
D gene: TRBD1
CDR3 DNA: TGTGCCAGCAGCCAACAAAACAGGGGCGGAGGCTACACCTTC
CDR3 protein: CASSQQNRGGGYTF

V gene: TRBV2
J gene: TRBJ2-5
clone size: .
D gene: TRBD1
CDR3 DNA: TGTGCCAGCAGTGGCACAGGGGGCGAGACCCAGTACTTC
CDR3 protein: CASSGTGGETQYF

V gene: TRBV10-3
J gene: TRBJ2-7
clone size: .
D gene: TRBD1
CDR3 DNA: TGTGCCAGCCGGGACAGCCTCTACGAGCAGTACTTC
CDR3 protein: CASRDSLYEQYF

V gene: TRBV20-1
J gene: TRBJ1-1
clone size: .
D gene: .
CDR3 DNA: TGCAGTGCTAGTCGGGAAACGGGGAACACTGAAGCTTTCTTT
CDR3 protein: CSASRETGNTEAFF

V gene: TRBV19
J gene: TRBJ2-1
clone size: once
D gene: TRBD2
CDR3 DNA: TGTGCCAGTAGTCATGGTAGCGGGGGTAACAATGAGCAGTTCTTC
CDR3 protein: CASSHGSGGNNEQFF

V gene: TRBV6-2/TRBV6-3
J gene: TRBJ2-6
clone size: .
D gene: TRBD1
CDR3 DNA: TGTGCCAGCAGCAGCACAGGGGTAGGGGCCAACGTCCTGACTTTC
CDR3 protein: CASSSTGVGANVLTF

V gene: TRBV5-4
J gene: TRBJ2-7
clone size: .
D gene: .
CDR3 DNA: TGTGCCAGCAGCTCTCCGGGACAATCCTCCTACGAGCAGTACTTC
CDR3 protein: CASSSPGQSSYEQYF

V gene: TRBV5-6
J gene: TRBJ2-3
clone size: .
D gene: TRBD2
CDR3 DNA: TGTGCCAGCAGCTTGTTCCCTAGCGGGGGGGCCACAGATACGCAGTATTTT
CDR3 protein: CASSLFPSGGATDTQYF

V gene: TRBV11-2
J gene: TRBJ2-5
clone size: once
D gene: .
CDR3 DNA: TGTGCCAGCAGCTTAGACGGGGGGCTTTGGGAGACCCAGTACTTC
CDR3 protein: CASSLDGGLWETQYF

V gene: TRBV6-5
J gene: TRBJ2-1
clone size: .
D gene: .
CDR3 DNA: TGTGCCAGCAGTTACTCGAATCGCGGATACAATGAGCAGTTCTTC
CDR3 protein: CASSYSNRGYNEQFF

V gene: TRBV6-5
J gene: TRBJ1-2
clone size: .
D gene: .
CDR3 DNA: TGTGCCAGCACCCGTGGTGGGGGCGGCTATGGCTACACCTTC
CDR3 protein: CASTRGGGGYGYTF

V gene: TRBV12-3/TRBV12-4
J gene: TRBJ1-5
clone size: few
D gene: .
CDR3 DNA: TGTGCCAGCAGTGGCAATAGCAATCAGCCCCAGCATTTT
CDR3 protein: CASSGNSNQPQHF

V gene: TRBV5-5
J gene: TRBJ1-5
clone size: .
D gene: .
CDR3 DNA: TGTGCCAGCAGCCGGAGTTTCAGCAATCAGCCCCAGCATTTT
CDR3 protein: CASSRSFSNQPQHF

V gene: TRBV18
J gene: TRBJ1-1
clone size: .
D gene: .
CDR3 DNA: TGTGCCAGCTCGCTAGGTGAACATGAAGCTTTCTTT
CDR3 protein: CASSLGEHEAFF

V gene: TRBV19
J gene: TRBJ1-2
clone size: .
D gene: TRBD1
CDR3 DNA: TGTGCCACCGGGACAGGGGCCCAATATGGCTACACCTTC
CDR3 protein: CATGTGAQYGYTF

V gene: TRBV3-1/TRBV3-2
J gene: TRBJ2-5
clone size: .
D gene: .
CDR3 DNA: TGTGCCAGCAGCCGACCGGGGACAAAGAGACAAGAGACCCAGTACTTC
CDR3 protein: CASSRPGTKRQETQYF

V gene: TRBV9
J gene: TRBJ2-3
clone size: .
D gene: TRBD2
CDR3 DNA: TGTGCCAGCAGCGTAGCGGGGGGGCGAGGAGATACGCAGTATTTT
CDR3 protein: CASSVAGGRGDTQYF

V gene: TRBV2
J gene: TRBJ2-7
clone size: .
D gene: TRBD1
CDR3 DNA: TGTGCCAGCGCCTCGGGACAGGGGGGTTACGAGCAGTACTTC
CDR3 protein: CASASGQGGYEQYF

V gene: TRBV28
J gene: TRBJ1-5
clone size: .
D gene: TRBD1
CDR3 DNA: TGTGCCAGCAGAAAACAGGGGGATCAGCCCCAGCATTTT
CDR3 protein: CASRKQGDQPQHF

V gene: TRBV7-9
J gene: TRBJ1-5
clone size: .
D gene: TRBD1
CDR3 DNA: TGTGCCAGCAGCCCACAGGGGGCTGGCAATCAGCCCCAGCATTTT
CDR3 protein: CASSPQGAGNQPQHF

V gene: TRBV6-5
J gene: TRBJ2-7
clone size: .
D gene: TRBD1
CDR3 DNA: TGTGCCAGCAGAGAGGGACAGGGGGCTACCTACGAGCAGTACTTC
CDR3 protein: CASREGQGATYEQYF

V gene: TRBV7-2
J gene: TRBJ1-1
clone size: .
D gene: TRBD1
CDR3 DNA: TGTGCCAGCAGCAAAGGACAGGGGAACACTGAAGCTTTCTTT
CDR3 protein: CASSKGQGNTEAFF

V gene: TRBV5-4
J gene: TRBJ2-7
clone size: .
D gene: TRBD1
CDR3 DNA: TGTGCCAGCAGCTCGCCGGGACAGGGGATACGCGAGCAGTACTTC
CDR3 protein: CASSSPGQGIREQYF

V gene: TRBV12-5
J gene: TRBJ2-1
clone size: .
D gene: .
CDR3 DNA: TGTGCTAGTGCCTTTGGGCTCAATGAGCAGTTCTTC
CDR3 protein: CASAFGLNEQFF

V gene: TRBV19
J gene: TRBJ1-1
clone size: once
D gene: TRBD1
CDR3 DNA: TGTGCCAGTAGCAGCGACAGGGGGCTGACTGAAGCTTTCTTT
CDR3 protein: CASSSDRGLTEAFF